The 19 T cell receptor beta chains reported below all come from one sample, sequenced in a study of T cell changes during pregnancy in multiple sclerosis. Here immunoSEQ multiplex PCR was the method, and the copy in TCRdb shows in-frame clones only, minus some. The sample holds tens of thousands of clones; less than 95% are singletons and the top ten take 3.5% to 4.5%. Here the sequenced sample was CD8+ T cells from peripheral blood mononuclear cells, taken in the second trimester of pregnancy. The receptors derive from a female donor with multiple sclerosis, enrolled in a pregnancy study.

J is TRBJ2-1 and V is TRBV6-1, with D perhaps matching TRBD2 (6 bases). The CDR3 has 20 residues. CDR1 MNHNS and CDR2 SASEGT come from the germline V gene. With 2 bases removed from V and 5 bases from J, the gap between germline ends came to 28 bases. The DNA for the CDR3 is TGTGCCAGCAGTGAATACCCAGGGATATATCGCGGGACTGTTGACAATGAGCAGTTCTTC. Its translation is CASSEYPGIYRGTVDNEQFF.

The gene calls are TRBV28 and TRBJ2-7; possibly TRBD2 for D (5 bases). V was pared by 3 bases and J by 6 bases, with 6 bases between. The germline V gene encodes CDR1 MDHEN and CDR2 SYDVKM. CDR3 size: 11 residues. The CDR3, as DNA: TGTGCCAGCAGTTTGGACTTCGAGCAGTACTTC. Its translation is CASSLDFEQYF. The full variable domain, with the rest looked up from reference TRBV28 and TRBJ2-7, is DVKVTQSSRYLVKRTGEKVFLECVQDMDHENMFWYRQDPGLGLRLIYFSYDVKMKEKGDIPEGYSVSREKKERFSLILESASTNQTSMYLCASSLDFEQYFGPGTRLTVT.

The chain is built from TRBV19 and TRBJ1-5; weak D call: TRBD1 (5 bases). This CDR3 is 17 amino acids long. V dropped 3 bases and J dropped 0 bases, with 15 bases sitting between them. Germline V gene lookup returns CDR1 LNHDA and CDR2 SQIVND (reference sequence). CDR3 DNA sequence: TGTGCCAGTAGTATTTCCCCGCCGACAGTTAGCAATCAGCCCCAGCATTTT. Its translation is CASSISPPTVSNQPQHF.

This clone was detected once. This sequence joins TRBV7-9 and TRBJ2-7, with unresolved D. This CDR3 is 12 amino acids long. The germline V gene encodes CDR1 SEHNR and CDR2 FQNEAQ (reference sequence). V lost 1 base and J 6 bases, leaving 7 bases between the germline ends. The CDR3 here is CASSLGASEQYF. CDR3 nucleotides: TGTGCCAGCAGCTTAGGGGCCTCCGAGCAGTACTTC.

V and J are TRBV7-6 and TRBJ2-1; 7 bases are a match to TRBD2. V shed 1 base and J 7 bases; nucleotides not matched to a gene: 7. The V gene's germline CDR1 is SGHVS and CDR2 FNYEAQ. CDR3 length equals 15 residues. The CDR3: CASSLGVGGNNEQFF. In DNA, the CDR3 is TGTGCCAGCAGCTTAGGAGTGGGGGGGAATAATGAGCAGTTCTTC.

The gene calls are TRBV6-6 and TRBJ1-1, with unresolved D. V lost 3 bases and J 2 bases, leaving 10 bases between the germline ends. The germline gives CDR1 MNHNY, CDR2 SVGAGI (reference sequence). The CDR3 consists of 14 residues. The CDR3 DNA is TGTGCCAGCAGTTATTCCGTCCTAAACACTGAAGCTTTCTTT. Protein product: CASSYSVLNTEAFF.

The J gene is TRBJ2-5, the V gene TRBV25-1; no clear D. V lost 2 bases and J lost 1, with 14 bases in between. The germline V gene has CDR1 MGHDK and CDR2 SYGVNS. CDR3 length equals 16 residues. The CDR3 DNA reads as TGTGCCAGCAGTGAACCTCAAGCGTACTCCCAAGAGACCCAGTACTTC. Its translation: CASSEPQAYSQETQYF.

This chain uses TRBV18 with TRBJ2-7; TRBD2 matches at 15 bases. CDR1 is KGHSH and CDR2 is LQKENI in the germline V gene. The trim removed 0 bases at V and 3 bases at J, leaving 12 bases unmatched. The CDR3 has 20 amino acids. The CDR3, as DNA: TGTGCCAGCTCACCACCTACCGAGACAGGGACTAGCGGGAGGATCTACGAGCAGTACTTC. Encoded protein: CASSPPTETGTSGRIYEQYF.

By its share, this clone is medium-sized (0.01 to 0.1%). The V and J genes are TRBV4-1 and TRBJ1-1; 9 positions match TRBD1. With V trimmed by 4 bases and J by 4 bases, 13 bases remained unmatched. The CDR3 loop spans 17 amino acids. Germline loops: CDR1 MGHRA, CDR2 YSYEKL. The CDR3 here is CASSPLGGGGQGTEAFF. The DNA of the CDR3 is TGCGCCAGCAGCCCCCTCGGGGGTGGGGGACAGGGCACTGAAGCTTTCTTT.

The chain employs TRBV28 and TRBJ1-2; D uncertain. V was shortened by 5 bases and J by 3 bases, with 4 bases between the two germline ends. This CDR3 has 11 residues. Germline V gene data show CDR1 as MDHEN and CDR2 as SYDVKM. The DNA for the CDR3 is TGTGCCAGCAGTCCGGACTATGGCTACACCTTC. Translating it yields CASSPDYGYTF.

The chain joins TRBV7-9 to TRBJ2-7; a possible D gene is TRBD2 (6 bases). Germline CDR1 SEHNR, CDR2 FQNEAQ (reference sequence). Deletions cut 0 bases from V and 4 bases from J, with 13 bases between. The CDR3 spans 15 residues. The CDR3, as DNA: TGTGCCAGCAGCTTAGCCCTTAGCGGTAAATACGAGCAGTACTTC. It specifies CASSLALSGKYEQYF.

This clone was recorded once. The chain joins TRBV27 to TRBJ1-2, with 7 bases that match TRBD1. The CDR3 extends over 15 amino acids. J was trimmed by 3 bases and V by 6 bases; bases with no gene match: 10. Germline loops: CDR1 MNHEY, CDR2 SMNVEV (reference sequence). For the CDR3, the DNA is TGTGCCAGCAGCCCAGTAGGGACAGCCGACTATGGCTACACCTTC. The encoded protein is CASSPVGTADYGYTF.

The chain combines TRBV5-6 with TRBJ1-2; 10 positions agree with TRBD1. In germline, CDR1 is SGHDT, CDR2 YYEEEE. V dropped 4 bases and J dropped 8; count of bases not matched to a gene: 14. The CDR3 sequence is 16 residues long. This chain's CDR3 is CASSPISGTGVSGYTF. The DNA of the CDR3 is TGTGCCAGCAGCCCCATTAGCGGGACAGGGGTCTCCGGCTACACCTTC.

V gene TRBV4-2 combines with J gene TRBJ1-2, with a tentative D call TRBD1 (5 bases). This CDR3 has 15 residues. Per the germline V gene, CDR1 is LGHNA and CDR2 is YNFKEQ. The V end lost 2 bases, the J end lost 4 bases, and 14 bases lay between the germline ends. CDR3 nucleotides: TGTGCCAGCAGCCAAATTTACGTAGACAGCTATGGCTACACCTTC. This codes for CASSQIYVDSYGYTF.

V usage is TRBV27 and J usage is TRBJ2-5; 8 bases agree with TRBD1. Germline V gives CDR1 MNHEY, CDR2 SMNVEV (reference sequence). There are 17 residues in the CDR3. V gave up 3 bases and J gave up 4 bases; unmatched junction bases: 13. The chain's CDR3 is CASSFLSPDRARETQYF. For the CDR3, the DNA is TGTGCCAGCAGTTTTCTAAGTCCGGACAGGGCTCGAGAGACCCAGTACTTC.

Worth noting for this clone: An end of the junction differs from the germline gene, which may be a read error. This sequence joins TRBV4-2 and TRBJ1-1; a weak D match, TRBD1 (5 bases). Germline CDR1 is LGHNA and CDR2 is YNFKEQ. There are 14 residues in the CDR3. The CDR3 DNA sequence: TGTGCCAGCAGTCAAGGACATACGAACACTGAAGCTTTCTTT. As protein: CASSQGHTNTEAFF.

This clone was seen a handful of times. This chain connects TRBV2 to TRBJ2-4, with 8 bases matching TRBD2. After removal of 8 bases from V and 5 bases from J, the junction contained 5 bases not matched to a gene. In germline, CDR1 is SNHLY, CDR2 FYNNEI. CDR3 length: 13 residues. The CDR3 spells CASLAGLENIQYF. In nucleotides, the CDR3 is TGTGCCAGCCTTGCGGGACTAGAAAACATTCAGTACTTC. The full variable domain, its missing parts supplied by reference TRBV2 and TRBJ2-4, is EPEVTQTPSHQVTQMGQEVILRCVPISNHLYFYWYRQILGQKVEFLVSFYNNEISEKSEIFDDQFSVERPDGSNFTLKIRSTKLEDSAMYFCASLAGLENIQYFGAGTRLSVL.

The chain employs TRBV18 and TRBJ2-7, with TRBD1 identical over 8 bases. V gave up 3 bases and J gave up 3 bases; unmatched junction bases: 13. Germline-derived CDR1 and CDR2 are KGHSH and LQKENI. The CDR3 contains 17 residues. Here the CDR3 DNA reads TGTGCCAGCTCACCGACAAACTGGGACAGGAGCCTCTACGAGCAGTACTTC. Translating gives CASSPTNWDRSLYEQYF. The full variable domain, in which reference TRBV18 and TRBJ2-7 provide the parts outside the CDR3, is NAGVMQNPRHLVRRRGQEARLRCSPMKGHSHVYWYRQLPEEGLKFMVYLQKENIIDESGMPKERFSAEFPKEGPSILRIQQVVRGDSAAYFCASSPTNWDRSLYEQYFGPGTRLTVT.

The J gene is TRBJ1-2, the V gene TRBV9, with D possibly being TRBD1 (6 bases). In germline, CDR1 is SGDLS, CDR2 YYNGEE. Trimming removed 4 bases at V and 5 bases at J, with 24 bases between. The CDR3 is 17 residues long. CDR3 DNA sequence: TGTGCCAGCAGCCCAGAGACAGGCTCGGTATTCTTGTATGGCTACACCTTC. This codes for CASSPETGSVFLYGYTF.